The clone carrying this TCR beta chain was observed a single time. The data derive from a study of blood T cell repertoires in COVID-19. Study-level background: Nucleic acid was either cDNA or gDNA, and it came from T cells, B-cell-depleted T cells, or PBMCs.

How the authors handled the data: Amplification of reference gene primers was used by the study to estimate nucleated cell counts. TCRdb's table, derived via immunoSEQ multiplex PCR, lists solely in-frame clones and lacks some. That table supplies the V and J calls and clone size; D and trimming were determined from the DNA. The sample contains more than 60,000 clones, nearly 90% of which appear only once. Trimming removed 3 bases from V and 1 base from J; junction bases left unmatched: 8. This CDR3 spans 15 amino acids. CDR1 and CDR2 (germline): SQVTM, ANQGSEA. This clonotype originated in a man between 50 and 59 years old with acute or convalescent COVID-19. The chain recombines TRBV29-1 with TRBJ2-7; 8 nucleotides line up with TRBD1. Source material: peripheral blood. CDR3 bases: TGCAGCGTTGATGGCCAGGGGGCATCGTCCTACGAGCAGTACTTC. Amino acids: CSVDGQGASSYEQYF.